Sequencing of this T cell receptor beta chain was carried out in a study of T-cell memory formation after mild COVID-19. Regarding the study as a whole: CD4/CD8 balance characterized clones contracting day 15 to 85, and CD4+ skew characterized later expanders.

From 5'RACE with constant-segment primers came TCR alpha and TCR beta cDNA libraries that carried sample barcodes and UMIs. TCRdb re-called the 5' RACE reads through MiXCR, storing one row per CDR3 protein. Here the sample spans approximately 340,000 distinct CDR3 sequences, around 15% being singletons. Details on this clonotype: What it binds is not known.

V lost 4 bases and J lost 8; bases outside the gene matches: 13. The length of the CDR3 is 16 residues. Germline CDR1 LNHNV, CDR2 YYDKDF (reference sequence). Sequenced: PBMCs or a T cell subset sorted from them (not recorded which). The rearrangement links TRBV15 to TRBJ1-2; 10 bases match TRBD1. The source is a man aged 18-30 years who had mild COVID-19 (a few samples of this study predate the infection). Cell type and time point are not known. In nucleotides, the CDR3 is TGTGCCACCAGCAAACTGGACAGGGGGGACGCAGAGGGCTACACCTTC. Its translation is CATSKLDRGDAEGYTF.